These 14 T cell receptor beta chains came from one sample sequenced in a study of identical twins' blood T cells. TCRdb redid the calling of the 5' RACE reads with MiXCR, one entry per CDR3 protein. The sample lists hundreds of thousands of distinct CDR3 sequences; approximately 30% were seen once. The sequencing input was PBMCs. All receptors derive from a woman between 18 and 50 years old in good health.

This sequence joins TRBV29-1 and TRBJ2-2; possible D gene TRBD1, 5 bases. The CDR3 totals 15 residues. Germline CDR1 is SQVTM and CDR2 is ANQGSEA. V gave up 2 bases and J gave up 1 base, with 11 bases separating them. The CDR3 DNA sequence: TGCAGCGTTGAAATGGTCGGACAGAACACCGGGGAGCTGTTTTTT. Translating gives CSVEMVGQNTGELFF.

This clonotype was seen a few times. This chain uses TRBV11-2 with TRBJ2-7, with D hard to call. This CDR3 comprises 12 residues. The ends were cut back, 6 bases at V and 5 bases at J, with 11 bases in the middle. Per germline, CDR1 SGHAT and CDR2 FQNNGV. CDR3 nucleotides: TGTGCCAGCAGGGAGTTAGGGAACGAGCAGTACTTC. Residues: CASRELGNEQYF.

V usage is TRBV18 and J usage is TRBJ2-7, with TRBD2 matching 7 bases. Germline V gene sequence: CDR1 KGHSH, CDR2 LQKENI. Losses at the gene ends were 2 bases for V and 4 bases for J; bases not matched to a gene: 8. The CDR3 has 15 amino acids. Written as DNA, the CDR3 is TGTGCCAGCTCACCAGGTGCAGCGGGACTTTACGAGCAGTACTTC. Its protein is CASSPGAAGLYEQYF.

V gene TRBV12-3 or TRBV12-4 combines with J gene TRBJ1-1, with 10 bases matching TRBD1. The ends lost 5 bases at V and 12 bases at J; junction bases unmatched: 12. The CDR3 extends over 14 amino acids. CDR3 nucleotides: TGTGCCAGCAGTCCCGGCCGGGACAGGGGTCAAACTTTCTTT. This gives the protein CASSPGRDRGQTFF.

This clonotype has just a few counts. This chain links TRBV4-2 with TRBJ1-6; 9 nucleotides match TRBD1. CDR3 size: 15 residues. V dropped 4 bases and J dropped 7; count of bases not matched to a gene: 5. CDR1 and CDR2 (germline): LGHNA, YNFKEQ. DNA of the CDR3: TGTGCCAGCAGCCTTCCGGGACAGGGAAATTCACCCCTCCACTTT. Protein sequence: CASSLPGQGNSPLHF.

This chain joins TRBV12-3 or TRBV12-4 and TRBJ1-1; D possibly corresponds to TRBD1 (6 bases). The CDR3 covers 15 residues. V was cut by 7 bases and J by 1 base, with 16 bases left in between. This CDR3 is CASKSTGLRNTEAFF. CDR3 sequence (DNA): TGTGCCAGCAAAAGCACAGGGCTACGGAACACTGAAGCTTTCTTT.

This clonotype came up a few times. This chain connects TRBV11-2 to TRBJ2-7; D ambiguous. The length of the CDR3 is 14 residues. The V and J ends lost 1 base and 5 bases respectively, with 12 bases between them. Per the germline V gene, CDR1 is SGHAT and CDR2 is FQNNGV. The CDR3 DNA reads TGTGCCAGCAGCTTAGTTAGCCGACGGAACGAGCAGTACTTC. This codes for CASSLVSRRNEQYF.

This clonotype was recorded at least ten times. V usage is TRBV6-5 and J usage is TRBJ1-1; D uncertain. The CDR3 is 14 amino acids. The V end was cut by 0 bases, the J end by 2 bases, with 7 bases between. Germline V CDR1 and CDR2: MNHEY, SVGAGI. The CDR3 protein is CASSYSGVNTEAFF. Here the CDR3 DNA reads TGTGCCAGCAGTTACTCGGGTGTAAACACTGAAGCTTTCTTT.

This clonotype was detected many times. The chain has TRBV20-1 and TRBJ1-1; no reliable D call. CDR1 is DFQATT, CDR2 SNEGSKA, per germline (reference sequence). The CDR3 sequence is 14 residues long. Trimming stripped 3 bases from V and 1 base from J, with 12 bases between. For the CDR3, the DNA is TGCAGTGCTAGGAATCCCGTTTGGAACACTGAAGCTTTCTTT. It codes for CSARNPVWNTEAFF.

This clonotype occurred once. The chain couples TRBV20-1 to TRBJ1-5; tentative D call: TRBD1 (5 bases). Germline lookup yields CDR1 DFQATT and CDR2 SNEGSKA (reference sequence). This CDR3 contains 15 residues. The CDR3: CSVASGDYSNQPQHF. The DNA of the CDR3 is TGCAGCGTAGCGTCGGGGGATTATAGCAATCAGCCCCAGCATTTT.

The V and J genes are TRBV9 and TRBJ2-1; weak D call: TRBD2 (6 bases). The V gene lost 6 bases and the J gene lost 9 bases, with 19 bases spanning the gap. Germline V gene lookup returns CDR1 SGDLS and CDR2 YYNGEE. This CDR3 has 14 amino acids. Here the CDR3 DNA reads TGTGCCAGCAACTTAGGGCCACTAGCCGCTGAGCAGTTCTTC. It specifies CASNLGPLAAEQFF.

This chain links TRBV20-1 with TRBJ2-7; D remains unclear. Germline V gene sequence: CDR1 DFQATT, CDR2 SNEGSKA (reference sequence). The CDR3 is 13 residues long. With 0 bases removed from V and 7 bases from J, the gap between germline ends came to 13 bases. This chain's CDR3 is CSARDGRLREQYF. The CDR3 nucleotides read TGCAGTGCTAGAGATGGGCGGCTACGGGAGCAGTACTTC.

In this sample, this clonotype turned up a few times. The chain has TRBV20-1 and TRBJ2-1, with D uncertain. Deletions cut 1 base from V and 4 bases from J, with 17 bases between. The CDR3 contains 16 residues. The germline V gene encodes CDR1 DFQATT and CDR2 SNEGSKA (reference sequence). This CDR3 reads CSARATGQNLYNEQFF. CDR3 coding DNA: TGCAGTGCTAGAGCAACGGGTCAGAACTTATACAATGAGCAGTTCTTC.

There are many counts of this clonotype. J is TRBJ1-1 and V is TRBV20-1; TRBD1 is a possible D gene (5 bases). CDR3 size: 15 residues. V lost 5 bases and J lost 5, with 21 bases in between. Germline V CDR1 and CDR2: DFQATT, SNEGSKA (reference sequence). CDR3 DNA: TGCAGTGCTTCCCCCCACGCGGGGAGGGGTACTGAAGCTTTCTTT. The encoded protein is CSASPHAGRGTEAFF.